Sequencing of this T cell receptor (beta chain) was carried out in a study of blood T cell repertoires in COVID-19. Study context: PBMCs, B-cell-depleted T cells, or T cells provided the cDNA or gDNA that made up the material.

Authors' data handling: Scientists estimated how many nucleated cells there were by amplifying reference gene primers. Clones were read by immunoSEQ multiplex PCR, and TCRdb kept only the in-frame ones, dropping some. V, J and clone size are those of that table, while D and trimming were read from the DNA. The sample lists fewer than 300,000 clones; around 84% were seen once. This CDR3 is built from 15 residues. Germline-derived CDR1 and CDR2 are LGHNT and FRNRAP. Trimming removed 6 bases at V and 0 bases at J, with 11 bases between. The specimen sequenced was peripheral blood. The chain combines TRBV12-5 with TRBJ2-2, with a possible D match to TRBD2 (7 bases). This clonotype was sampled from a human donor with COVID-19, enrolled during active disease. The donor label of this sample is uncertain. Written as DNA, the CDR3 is TGTGCTAGTGGGCAGGGGAGGGCGAACACCGGGGAGCTGTTTTTT. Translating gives CASGQGRANTGELFF.